This is a list of T cell receptor beta chains from one sample in a study of T cells after posttransplantation cyclophosphamide. Assay used: immunoSEQ multiplex PCR; TCRdb lists only in-frame clones, some missing. There are some 10,000 clones in the sample, none observed a single time. The source material was PBMCs, sampled after allogeneic stem cell transplant with posttransplant cyclophosphamide. These receptors all come from a female patient in her forties or fifties who received an allogeneic stem cell transplant from a related donor, was CMV-positive, and had no GVHD. Part of the T cell pool may stem from the graft donor. The CDR3 runs from the conserved cysteine through the conserved F or W. Fields, in order: V gene, J gene, D gene, clone size, CDR3 protein, CDR3 DNA. The D gene is left open where the match is weak. Expanded clones get a size class; other rows say once, few or many, or leave the size out.

V: TRBV18; J: TRBJ2-5; D: NA; size: many; CDR3: CASSAGFQETQYF; DNA: TGTGCCAGCTCAGCAGGGTTCCAAGAGACCCAGTACTTC
V: TRBV6-1; J: TRBJ2-1; D: TRBD1; size: many; CDR3: CASREKGTGVPYNEQFF; DNA: TGTGCCAGCAGAGAAAAGGGAACAGGGGTCCCCTACAATGAGCAGTTCTTC
V: TRBV9; J: TRBJ1-1; D: NA; size: many; CDR3: CASSVAARGGNTEAFF; DNA: TGTGCCAGCAGCGTAGCCGCGCGGGGAGGGAACACTGAAGCTTTCTTT
V: TRBV18; J: TRBJ1-5; D: NA; size: many; CDR3: CASSPQTITSNQPQHF; DNA: TGTGCCAGCTCACCGCAGACAATAACTAGCAATCAGCCCCAGCATTTT
V: TRBV1; J: TRBJ2-5; D: NA; size: many; CDR3: CTSSRYRGSGAETQYF; DNA: TGCACCAGCAGCCGATATCGGGGTAGCGGAGCGGAGACCCAGTACTTC
V: TRBV5-1; J: TRBJ1-3; D: NA; size: many; CDR3: CASSLFRQSSGNTIYF; DNA: TGCGCCAGCAGCTTATTCCGACAGAGCTCTGGAAACACCATATATTTT
V: TRBV28; J: TRBJ1-1; D: NA; size: many; CDR3: CASSLVGSGGGNTEAFF; DNA: TGTGCCAGCAGTTTAGTAGGGAGTGGGGGCGGGAACACTGAAGCTTTCTTT
V: TRBV5-1; J: TRBJ2-2; D: TRBD2; size: many; CDR3: CASSLGTSAANTGELFF; DNA: TGCGCCAGCAGCTTGGGGACTAGCGCCGCGAACACCGGGGAGCTGTTTTTT
V: TRBV29-1; J: TRBJ2-7; D: NA; size: many; CDR3: CSVARNYEQYF; DNA: TGCAGCGTTGCTAGGAACTACGAGCAGTACTTC
V: TRBV18; J: TRBJ1-3; D: TRBD1; size: many; CDR3: CASSEGTASGNTIYF; DNA: TGTGCCAGCTCAGAAGGGACAGCCTCTGGAAACACCATATATTTT
V: TRBV10-1; J: TRBJ2-6; D: TRBD1; size: many; CDR3: CASSPDRARTGANVLTF; DNA: TGCGCCAGCAGCCCGGACAGGGCGAGAACTGGGGCCAACGTCCTGACTTTC
V: TRBV10-1; J: TRBJ2-1; D: NA; size: many; CDR3: CASSGKRDEQFF; DNA: TGCGCCAGCAGTGGCAAGCGCGATGAGCAGTTCTTC
V: TRBV11-2; J: TRBJ2-3; D: NA; size: many; CDR3: CASSLDRVGQYF; DNA: TGTGCCAGCAGCTTAGACAGGGTGGGGCAGTATTTT
V: TRBV27; J: TRBJ2-1; D: TRBD2; size: medium-sized; CDR3: CASSYDGREQFF; DNA: TGTGCCAGCAGTTATGACGGGAGGGAGCAGTTCTTC
V: TRBV7-8; J: TRBJ2-1; D: NA; size: few; CDR3: CASSPHGNEQFF; DNA: TGTGCCAGCAGCCCCCACGGGAATGAGCAGTTCTTC
V: TRBV9; J: TRBJ2-3; D: NA; size: many; CDR3: CASSVGQTMDTQYF; DNA: TGTGCCAGCAGCGTAGGACAGACGATGGATACGCAGTATTTT
V: TRBV15; J: TRBJ2-7; D: TRBD1; size: many; CDR3: CATSGDRVYEQYF; DNA: TGTGCCACCAGCGGCGACAGGGTCTACGAGCAGTACTTC
V: TRBV6-1; J: TRBJ1-5; D: TRBD1; size: many; CDR3: CASSEQQGVGPQHF; DNA: TGTGCCAGCAGTGAACAGCAGGGGGTAGGGCCCCAGCATTTT
V: TRBV19; J: TRBJ2-7; D: NA; size: many; CDR3: CASSFRTRQASSYEQYF; DNA: TGTGCCAGTAGTTTTCGAACCAGACAGGCAAGCTCCTACGAGCAGTACTTC
V: TRBV12-5; J: TRBJ2-2; D: NA; size: many; CDR3: CASVSTNTGELFF; DNA: TGTGCTAGTGTTAGTACGAACACCGGGGAGCTGTTTTTT
V: TRBV19; J: TRBJ2-1; D: NA; size: many; CDR3: CASGGKDRVSREQFF; DNA: TGTGCCAGTGGGGGGAAGGACCGTGTCTCCCGTGAGCAGTTCTTC
V: TRBV10-3; J: TRBJ2-4; D: NA; size: many; CDR3: CAISESGRELAKNIQYF; DNA: TGTGCCATCAGTGAGTCAGGCAGGGAACTAGCCAAAAACATTCAGTACTTC
V: TRBV5-1; J: TRBJ2-7; D: TRBD2; size: medium-sized; CDR3: CASSPSGGAYEQYF; DNA: TGCGCCAGCAGCCCTAGCGGGGGGGCTTACGAGCAGTACTTC
V: TRBV5-6; J: TRBJ1-2; D: NA; size: many; CDR3: CASSDREVTYGYTF; DNA: TGTGCCAGCAGCGACCGGGAGGTTACTTATGGCTACACCTTC
V: TRBV9; J: TRBJ2-2; D: NA; size: many; CDR3: CASSVRPGNTGELFF; DNA: TGTGCCAGCAGCGTACGTCCAGGGAACACCGGGGAGCTGTTTTTT
V: TRBV7-9; J: TRBJ2-3; D: TRBD2; size: medium-sized; CDR3: CASSLATGLAGLTDTQYF; DNA: TGTGCCAGCAGCTTAGCGACGGGACTAGCGGGCCTCACAGATACGCAGTATTTT
V: TRBV7-7; J: TRBJ1-4; D: TRBD1; size: many; CDR3: CASSPRGKGQGEKLFF; DNA: TGTGCTAGCAGCCCCAGGGGGAAGGGGCAGGGTGAAAAACTGTTTTTT
V: TRBV28; J: TRBJ2-7; D: NA; size: few; CDR3: CASSFAGPQSYEQYF; DNA: TGTGCCAGCAGTTTCGCGGGGCCGCAGTCCTACGAGCAGTACTTC
V: TRBV10-1; J: TRBJ2-2; D: TRBD2; size: many; CDR3: CASSPGGSTGELFF; DNA: TGCGCCAGCAGTCCCGGGGGGTCCACCGGGGAGCTGTTTTTT
V: TRBV5-1; J: TRBJ1-3; D: TRBD1; size: many; CDR3: CASSLGGTASSGNTIYF; DNA: TGCGCCAGCAGCTTGGGAGGGACAGCTTCCTCTGGAAACACCATATATTTT
V: TRBV7-3; J: TRBJ2-4; D: TRBD1; size: many; CDR3: CASSTSGTGGVGNIQYF; DNA: TGTGCCAGCAGCACCTCCGGGACAGGGGGCGTTGGGAACATTCAGTACTTC
V: TRBV9; J: TRBJ1-1; D: NA; size: medium-sized; CDR3: CASSGVGPYEAFF; DNA: TGTGCCAGCAGCGGCGTGGGCCCCTATGAAGCTTTCTTT
V: TRBV6-5; J: TRBJ1-2; D: TRBD1; size: many; CDR3: CASFSGTGNYGYTF; DNA: TGTGCCAGCTTCTCTGGGACAGGAAACTATGGCTACACCTTC
V: TRBV7-9; J: TRBJ2-3; D: TRBD2; size: many; CDR3: CASSLRLAELRDTQYF; DNA: TGTGCCAGCAGCCTAAGACTAGCGGAACTCCGGGATACGCAGTATTTT
V: TRBV2; J: TRBJ2-3; D: NA; size: many; CDR3: CASRELVLGDTQYF; DNA: TGTGCCAGCAGGGAGCTAGTTTTGGGAGATACGCAGTATTTT
V: TRBV9; J: TRBJ1-4; D: NA; size: many; CDR3: CASSARTEETNEKLFF; DNA: TGTGCCAGCAGCGCTCGGACAGAGGAAACTAATGAAAAACTGTTTTTT
V: TRBV5-1; J: TRBJ2-7; D: TRBD2; size: NA; CDR3: CASSLTSGSHEQYF; DNA: TGCGCCAGCAGCTTGACTAGCGGGAGCCACGAGCAGTACTTC
V: TRBV2; J: TRBJ2-2; D: TRBD1; size: many; CDR3: CASKGQGPGELFF; DNA: TGTGCCAGCAAAGGACAGGGCCCCGGGGAGCTGTTTTTT
V: TRBV10-3; J: TRBJ2-7; D: TRBD1; size: many; CDR3: CAISPGTGGYEQYF; DNA: TGTGCCATCAGCCCCGGGACAGGGGGGTACGAGCAGTACTTC
V: TRBV30; J: TRBJ2-1; D: NA; size: many; CDR3: CAWSVRGWGDEQFF; DNA: TGTGCCTGGAGTGTACGTGGATGGGGAGATGAGCAGTTCTTC
V: TRBV7-9; J: TRBJ1-1; D: NA; size: many; CDR3: CASSPPPATGEAFF; DNA: TGTGCCAGCAGCCCCCCGCCAGCGACGGGTGAAGCTTTCTTT